This T cell receptor beta chain came from a study of T-cell memory formation after mild COVID-19. Using constant-segment primers, 5'RACE produced TCR alpha and TCR beta cDNA libraries carrying sample barcodes and UMIs. MiXCR, applied by TCRdb to the 5' RACE reads, yields one record per CDR3 protein. The repertoire includes some 150,000 distinct CDR3 sequences, about 6% of them detected once, and around 1.9% sits in the top ten. Regarding the study as a whole: Largely, contracting CD4+ clones fell within CM and EM, and contracting CD8+ clones within EMRA.

This clonotype has a handful of counts. The antigen is unknown. The CDR3 runs to 12 residues. From germline, CDR1 is SGHVS and CDR2 FNYEAQ. V lost 4 bases to trimming and J lost 11 bases, with 12 bases between them. Sequencing was performed on PBMCs or a T cell subset sorted from them (not recorded which). The clonotype originates from an adult woman who had mild COVID-19 (a few samples of this study predate the infection). Cell type and time point are not known. The chain couples TRBV7-6 to TRBJ2-4; D not resolved. CDR3 sequence reads: CASSSHRAVQYF. The CDR3 DNA sequence: TGTGCCAGCAGCTCCCATCGGGCAGTTCAGTACTTC.